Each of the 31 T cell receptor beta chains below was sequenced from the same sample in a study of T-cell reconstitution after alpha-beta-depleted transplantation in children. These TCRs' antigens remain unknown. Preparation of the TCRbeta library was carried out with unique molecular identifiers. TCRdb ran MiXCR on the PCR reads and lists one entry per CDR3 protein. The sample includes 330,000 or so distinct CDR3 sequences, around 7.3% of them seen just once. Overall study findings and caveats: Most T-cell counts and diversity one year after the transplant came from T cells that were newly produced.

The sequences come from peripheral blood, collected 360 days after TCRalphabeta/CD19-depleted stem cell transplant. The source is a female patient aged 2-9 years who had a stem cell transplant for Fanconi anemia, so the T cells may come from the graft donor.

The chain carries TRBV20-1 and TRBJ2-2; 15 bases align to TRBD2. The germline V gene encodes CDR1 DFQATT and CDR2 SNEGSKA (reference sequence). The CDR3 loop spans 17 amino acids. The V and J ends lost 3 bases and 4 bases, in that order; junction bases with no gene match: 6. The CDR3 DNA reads TGCAGTGCTAGGCCGGGACTAGCGGGGGGCCCCACCGGGGAGCTGTTTTTT. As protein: CSARPGLAGGPTGELFF.

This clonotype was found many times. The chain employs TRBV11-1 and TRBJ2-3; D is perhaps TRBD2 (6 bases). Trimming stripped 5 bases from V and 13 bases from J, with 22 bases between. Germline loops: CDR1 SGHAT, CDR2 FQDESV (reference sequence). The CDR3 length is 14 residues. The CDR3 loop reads CASSPARGTYGEYF. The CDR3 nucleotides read TGTGCCAGCAGCCCGGCTCGCGGGACCTACGGGGAGTATTTT.

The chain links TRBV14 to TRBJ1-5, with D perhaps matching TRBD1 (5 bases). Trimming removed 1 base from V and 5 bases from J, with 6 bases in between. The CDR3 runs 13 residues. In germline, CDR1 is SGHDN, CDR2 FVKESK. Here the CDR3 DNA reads TGTGCCAGCAGCCAAGGGGGGGATCAGCCCCAGCATTTT. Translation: CASSQGGDQPQHF.

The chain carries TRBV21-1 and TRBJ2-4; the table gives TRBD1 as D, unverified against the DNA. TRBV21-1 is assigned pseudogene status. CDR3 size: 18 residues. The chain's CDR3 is CASSKSDRDREGKNIQYF. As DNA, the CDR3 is TGTGCCAGCAGCAAAAGCGACCGGGACAGGGAGGGAAAAAACATTCAGTACTTC.

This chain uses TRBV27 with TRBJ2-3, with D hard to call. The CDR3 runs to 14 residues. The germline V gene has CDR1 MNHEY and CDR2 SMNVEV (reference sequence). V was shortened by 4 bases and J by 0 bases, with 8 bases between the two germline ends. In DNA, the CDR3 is TGTGCCAGCAGTTCGTACACTAGCACAGATACGCAGTATTTT. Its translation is CASSSYTSTDTQYF.

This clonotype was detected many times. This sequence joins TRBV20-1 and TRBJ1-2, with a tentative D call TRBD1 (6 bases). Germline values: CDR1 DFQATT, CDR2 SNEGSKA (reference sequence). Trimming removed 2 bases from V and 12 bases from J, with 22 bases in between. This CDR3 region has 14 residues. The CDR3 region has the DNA TGCAGTGCTAGATTTCAAGGGGGATCGAGAGGCCACACCTTC. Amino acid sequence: CSARFQGGSRGHTF.

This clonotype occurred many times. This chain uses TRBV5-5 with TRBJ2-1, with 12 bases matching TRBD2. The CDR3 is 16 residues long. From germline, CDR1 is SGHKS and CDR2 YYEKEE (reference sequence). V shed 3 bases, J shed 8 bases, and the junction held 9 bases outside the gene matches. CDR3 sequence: CASSSTLAGGLHEQFF. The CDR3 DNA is TGTGCCAGCAGCTCCACACTAGCGGGGGGTCTACATGAGCAGTTCTTC.

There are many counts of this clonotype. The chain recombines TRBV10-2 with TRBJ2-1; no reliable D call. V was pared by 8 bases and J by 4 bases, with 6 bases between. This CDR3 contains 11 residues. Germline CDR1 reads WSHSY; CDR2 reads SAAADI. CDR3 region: CASLEYNEQFF. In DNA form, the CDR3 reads TGCGCCAGCCTAGAGTACAATGAGCAGTTCTTC.

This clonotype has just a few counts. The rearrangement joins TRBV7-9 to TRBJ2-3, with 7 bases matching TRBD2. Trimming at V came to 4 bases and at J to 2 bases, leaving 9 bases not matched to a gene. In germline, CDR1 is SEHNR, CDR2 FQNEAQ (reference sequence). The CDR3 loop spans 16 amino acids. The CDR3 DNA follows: TGTGCCAGCAGCTCCCTGGGCGGGGGAATCACAGATACGCAGTATTTT. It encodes CASSSLGGGITDTQYF.

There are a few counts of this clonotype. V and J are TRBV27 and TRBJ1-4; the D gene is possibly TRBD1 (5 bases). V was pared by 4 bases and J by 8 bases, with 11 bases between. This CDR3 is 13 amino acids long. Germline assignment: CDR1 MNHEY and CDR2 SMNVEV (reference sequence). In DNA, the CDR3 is TGTGCCAGCAGTTCGGCGGGGGGGGAAAAACTGTTTTTT. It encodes CASSSAGGEKLFF.

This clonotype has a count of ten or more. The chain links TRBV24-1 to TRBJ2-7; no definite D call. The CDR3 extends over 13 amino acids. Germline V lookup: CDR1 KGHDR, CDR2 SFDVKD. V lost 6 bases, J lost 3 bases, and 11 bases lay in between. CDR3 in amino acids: CATSWSRYYEQYV. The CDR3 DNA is TGTGCCACCAGTTGGTCACGCTACTACGAGCAGTACGTC.

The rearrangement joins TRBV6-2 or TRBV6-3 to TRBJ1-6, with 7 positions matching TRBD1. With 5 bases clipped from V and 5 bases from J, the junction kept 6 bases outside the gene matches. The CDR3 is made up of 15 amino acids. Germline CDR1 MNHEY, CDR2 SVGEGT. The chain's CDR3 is CASSPLDRDNSPLHF. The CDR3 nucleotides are TGTGCCAGCAGTCCACTCGACAGGGATAATTCACCCCTCCACTTT.

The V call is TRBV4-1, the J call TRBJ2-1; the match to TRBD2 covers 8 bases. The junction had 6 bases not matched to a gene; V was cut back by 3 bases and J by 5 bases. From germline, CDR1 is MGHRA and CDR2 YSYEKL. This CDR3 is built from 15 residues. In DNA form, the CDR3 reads TGCGCCAGCAGCCACGGGGGGGCCATTCACAATGAGCAGTTCTTC. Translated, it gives CASSHGGAIHNEQFF.

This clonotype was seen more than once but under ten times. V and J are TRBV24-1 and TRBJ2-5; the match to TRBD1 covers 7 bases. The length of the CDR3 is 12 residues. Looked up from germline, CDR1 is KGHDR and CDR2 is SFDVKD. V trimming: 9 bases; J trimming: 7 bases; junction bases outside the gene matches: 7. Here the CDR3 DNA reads TGTGCCACCTCTGGCCCAGGGGGGACCCAGTACTTC. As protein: CATSGPGGTQYF.

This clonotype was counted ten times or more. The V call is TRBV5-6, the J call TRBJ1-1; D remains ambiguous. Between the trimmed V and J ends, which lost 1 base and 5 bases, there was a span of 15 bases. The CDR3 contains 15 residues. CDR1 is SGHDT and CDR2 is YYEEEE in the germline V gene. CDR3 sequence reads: CASSLRRVIGTEAFF. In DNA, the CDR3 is TGTGCCAGCAGCTTGCGGAGGGTAATCGGAACTGAAGCTTTCTTT.

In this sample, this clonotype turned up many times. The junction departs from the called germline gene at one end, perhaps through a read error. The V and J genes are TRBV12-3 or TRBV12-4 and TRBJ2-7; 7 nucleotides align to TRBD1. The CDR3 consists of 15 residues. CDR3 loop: CASSLARGRSYEQYF. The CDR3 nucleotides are TGTGCCAGCAGTTTAGCGAGGGGGCGCTCCTATGAGCAGTACTTC.

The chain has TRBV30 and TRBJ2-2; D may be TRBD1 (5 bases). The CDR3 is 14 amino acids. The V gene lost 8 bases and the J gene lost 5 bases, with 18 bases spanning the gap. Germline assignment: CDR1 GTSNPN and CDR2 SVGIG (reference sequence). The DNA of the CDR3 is TGTGCCGACGCGACAGTCAAATCGACCGGGGAGCTGTTTTTT. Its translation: CADATVKSTGELFF.

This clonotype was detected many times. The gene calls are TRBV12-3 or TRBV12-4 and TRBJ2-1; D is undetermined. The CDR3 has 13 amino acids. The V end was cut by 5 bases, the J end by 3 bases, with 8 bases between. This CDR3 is CASSALFYNEQFF. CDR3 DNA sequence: TGTGCCAGCAGTGCCCTGTTCTACAATGAGCAGTTCTTC.

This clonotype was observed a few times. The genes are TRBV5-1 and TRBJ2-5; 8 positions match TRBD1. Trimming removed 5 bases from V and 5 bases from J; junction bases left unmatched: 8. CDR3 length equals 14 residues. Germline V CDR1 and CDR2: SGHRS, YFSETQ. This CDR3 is CASRYDRGDETQYF. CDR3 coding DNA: TGCGCCAGCAGGTATGACAGGGGCGACGAGACCCAGTACTTC.

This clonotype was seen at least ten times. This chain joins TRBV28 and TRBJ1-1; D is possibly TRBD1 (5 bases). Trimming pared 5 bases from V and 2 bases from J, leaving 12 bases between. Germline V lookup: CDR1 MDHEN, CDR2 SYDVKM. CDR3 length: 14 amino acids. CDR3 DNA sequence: TGTGCCAGCAGTCCCAGGGCCCCTAACACTGAAGCTTTCTTT. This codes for CASSPRAPNTEAFF.

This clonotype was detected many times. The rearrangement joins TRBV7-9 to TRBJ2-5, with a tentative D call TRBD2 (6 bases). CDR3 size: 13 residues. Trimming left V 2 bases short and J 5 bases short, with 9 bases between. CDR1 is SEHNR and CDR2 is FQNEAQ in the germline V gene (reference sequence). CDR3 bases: TGTGCCAGCAGCTTAAGGAGGGACGAGACCCAGTACTTC. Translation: CASSLRRDETQYF.

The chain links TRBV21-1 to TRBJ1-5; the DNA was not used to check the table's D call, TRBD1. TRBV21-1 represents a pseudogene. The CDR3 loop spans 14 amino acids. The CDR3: CASSNRGGNQPQHF. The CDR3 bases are TGTGCCAGCAGCAACAGGGGTGGGAATCAGCCCCAGCATTTT.

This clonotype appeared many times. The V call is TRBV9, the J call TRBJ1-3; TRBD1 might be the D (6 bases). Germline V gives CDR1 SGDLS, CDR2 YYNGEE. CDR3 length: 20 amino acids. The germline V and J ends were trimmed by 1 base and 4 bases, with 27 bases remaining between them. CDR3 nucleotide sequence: TGTGCCAGCAGCGTAAAACTCCCCCTTTACCGGGGGCGCGGGGGAAACACCATATATTTT. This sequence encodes CASSVKLPLYRGRGGNTIYF. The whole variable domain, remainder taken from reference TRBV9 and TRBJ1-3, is DSGVTQTPKHLITATGQRVTLRCSPRSGDLSVYWYQQSLDQGLQFLIQYYNGEERAKGNILERFSAQQFPDLHSELNLSSLELGDSALYFCASSVKLPLYRGRGGNTIYFGEGSWLTVV.

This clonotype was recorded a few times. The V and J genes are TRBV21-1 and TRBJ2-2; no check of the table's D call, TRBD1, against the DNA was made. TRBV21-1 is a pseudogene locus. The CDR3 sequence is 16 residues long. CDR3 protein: CASSKEVRGRTGELFF. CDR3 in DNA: TGTGCCAGCAGCAAAGAGGTCAGGGGGCGGACCGGGGAGCTGTTTTTT.

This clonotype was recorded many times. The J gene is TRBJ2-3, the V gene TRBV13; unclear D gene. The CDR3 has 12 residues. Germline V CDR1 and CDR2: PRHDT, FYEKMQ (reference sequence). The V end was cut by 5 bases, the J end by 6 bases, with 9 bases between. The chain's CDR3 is CASSRNPDTQYF. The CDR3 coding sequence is TGTGCCAGCAGCCGTAACCCCGATACGCAGTATTTT.

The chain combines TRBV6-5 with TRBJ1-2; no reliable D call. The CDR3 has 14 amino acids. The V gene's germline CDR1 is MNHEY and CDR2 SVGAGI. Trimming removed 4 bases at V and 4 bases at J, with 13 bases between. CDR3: CASSSASIFYGYTF. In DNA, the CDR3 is TGTGCCAGCAGTTCGGCCAGTATATTCTATGGCTACACCTTC.

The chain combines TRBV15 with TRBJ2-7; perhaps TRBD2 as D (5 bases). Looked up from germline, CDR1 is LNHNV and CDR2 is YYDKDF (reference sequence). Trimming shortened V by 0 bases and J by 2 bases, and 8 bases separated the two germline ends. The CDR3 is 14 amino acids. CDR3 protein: CATSRDYGAYEQYF. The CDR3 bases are TGTGCCACCAGCAGAGATTACGGGGCCTACGAGCAGTACTTC.

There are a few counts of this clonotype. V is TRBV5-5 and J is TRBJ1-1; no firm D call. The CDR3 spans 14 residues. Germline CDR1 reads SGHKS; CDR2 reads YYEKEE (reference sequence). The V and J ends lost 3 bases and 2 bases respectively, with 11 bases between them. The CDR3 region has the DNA TGTGCCAGCAGCTCGGAGAGAGTTAACACTGAAGCTTTCTTT. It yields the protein CASSSERVNTEAFF.

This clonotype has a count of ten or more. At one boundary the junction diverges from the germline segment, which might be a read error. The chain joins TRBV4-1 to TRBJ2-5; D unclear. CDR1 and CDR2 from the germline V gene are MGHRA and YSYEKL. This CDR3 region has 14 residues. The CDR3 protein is CASSQDQWLGTIKF. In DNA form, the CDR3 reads TGCGCCAGCAGCCAAGATCAATGGTTGGGAACGATCAAATTC.

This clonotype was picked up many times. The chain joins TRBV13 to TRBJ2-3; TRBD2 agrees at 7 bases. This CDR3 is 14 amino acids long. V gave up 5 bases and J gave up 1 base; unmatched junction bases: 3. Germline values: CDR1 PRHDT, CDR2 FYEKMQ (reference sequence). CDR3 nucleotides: TGTGCCAGCAGCCGGGACTACCGCACAGATACGCAGTATTTT. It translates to CASSRDYRTDTQYF.

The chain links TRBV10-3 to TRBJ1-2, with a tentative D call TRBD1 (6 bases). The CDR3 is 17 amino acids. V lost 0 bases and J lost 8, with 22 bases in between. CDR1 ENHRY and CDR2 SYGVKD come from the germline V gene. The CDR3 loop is CAISESNSQGKTEGYTF. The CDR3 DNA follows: TGTGCCATCAGTGAGTCGAACTCCCAGGGGAAAACGGAAGGCTACACCTTC.